This is a list of T cell receptor beta chains from one sample in a study of follicular helper T cells after annual influenza vaccination. Libraries were prepared by immunoSEQ multiplex PCR; TCRdb keeps only in-frame clonotypes and omits some of them. Altogether thousands of clones are present, more than 70% being singletons, with the ten largest covering around 0.75%. This specimen was CXCR5+ CD38- circulating T follicular helper cells from blood, taken 7 days after influenza vaccination. Receptors were obtained from an adult who received the influenza vaccine. Both conserved end residues are trimmed from each CDR3. Each record gives: J gene, V gene, CDR3 protein.

J gene: TRBJ2-5
V gene: TRBV19
CDR3 protein: ANTIPGRSQETQY

J gene: TRBJ2-2
V gene: TRBV18
CDR3 protein: ASSSSSGRDTGELF

J gene: TRBJ1-2
V gene: TRBV30
CDR3 protein: AWSRDRPQGYT

J gene: TRBJ1-5
V gene: TRBV7-2
CDR3 protein: ASSSRTGGAYSNQPQH

J gene: TRBJ2-5
V gene: TRBV28
CDR3 protein: ASSSTATEGTQY

J gene: TRBJ1-5
V gene: TRBV5-1
CDR3 protein: ASKASESSGQPQH

J gene: TRBJ2-2
V gene: TRBV6-6
CDR3 protein: ASSYSGDTGELF

J gene: TRBJ2-2
V gene: TRBV5-1
CDR3 protein: ASSRTSGRGTGELF

J gene: TRBJ1-5
V gene: TRBV27
CDR3 protein: ASSGEPQH

J gene: TRBJ2-2
V gene: TRBV7-9
CDR3 protein: ASSEGGELF

J gene: TRBJ2-7
V gene: TRBV28
CDR3 protein: ASSLAPYEQY

J gene: TRBJ2-7
V gene: TRBV7-2
CDR3 protein: ASSPPAAEQY

J gene: TRBJ2-7
V gene: TRBV18
CDR3 protein: ASSPRRGYEQY

J gene: TRBJ1-1
V gene: TRBV11-2
CDR3 protein: ASSLAGQNTEAF

J gene: TRBJ2-2
V gene: TRBV11-2
CDR3 protein: ASSFLASNTGELF

J gene: TRBJ1-5
V gene: TRBV19
CDR3 protein: ASGTDPNQPQH

J gene: TRBJ1-4
V gene: TRBV7-2
CDR3 protein: ASSWRTGGDEKLF

J gene: TRBJ2-7
V gene: TRBV7-9
CDR3 protein: ASSPRLAGGTEQY

J gene: TRBJ1-4
V gene: TRBV4-3
CDR3 protein: ASSQDSRGSYAGKLF

J gene: TRBJ1-5
V gene: TRBV7-9
CDR3 protein: ASSFQGNQPQH